A selection of T cell receptor beta chains follows, all from one sample in a study of cytomegalovirus exposure and HLA in healthy donors. Measured with immunoSEQ multiplex PCR; TCRdb has only the in-frame clones, and not every one. This sample yields 150,000 to 200,000 clones, of which 89% are seen a single time; just over 4% belongs to the top ten. The material sequenced was PBMCs. Receptors were obtained from a man aged 18 to 29 in good health and CMV-seropositive. CDR3s include the opening cysteine and the closing phenylalanine or tryptophan. The D gene is left open where the match is weak. Size values are once, few and many counts, or a class for expanded clones, and some rows have none.

abundance	v_gene	j_gene	d_gene	CDR3aa	CDR3nt
once	TRBV19	TRBJ2-2	TRBD1	CASSPPGQGYTGELFF	TGTGCCAGTAGTCCCCCGGGACAGGGGTACACCGGGGAGCTGTTTTTT
-	TRBV10-3	TRBJ2-1	TRBD1	CASGGTGGGGDYNEQFF	TGTGCCTCCGGGGGGACAGGGGGCGGAGGGGATTACAATGAGCAGTTCTTC
once	TRBV7-3	TRBJ2-2	TRBD2	CASSPGLAAWGGEELFF	TGTGCCAGCAGCCCGGGACTAGCGGCGTGGGGGGGAGAGGAGCTGTTTTTT
-	TRBV7-9	TRBJ2-5	-	CASTTGWSAEETQYF	TGTGCCAGCACCACCGGGTGGTCAGCGGAAGAGACCCAGTACTTC
-	TRBV7-3	TRBJ2-6	TRBD2	CASSPTLGGVSGANVLTF	TGTGCCAGCAGCCCCACCCTTGGGGGGGTCTCTGGGGCCAACGTCCTGACTTTC
-	TRBV10-3	TRBJ1-2	TRBD1	CAITDRVEYGYTF	TGTGCCATCACGGACAGGGTGGAATATGGCTACACCTTC
-	TRBV2	TRBJ2-5	TRBD1	CASVRDRVLATQETQYF	TGTGCCAGCGTTCGGGACAGGGTCTTGGCAACTCAAGAGACCCAGTACTTC
-	TRBV7-2	TRBJ2-5	TRBD1	CASSLESRGLGETQYF	TGTGCCAGCAGCTTAGAGAGTAGGGGGCTGGGTGAGACCCAGTACTTC
-	TRBV9	TRBJ2-1	-	CASSAGGDSYNEQFF	TGTGCCAGCAGCGCGGGTGGGGACTCATACAATGAGCAGTTCTTC
once	TRBV10-3	TRBJ2-1	TRBD1	CAIRTPGQGSVEQFF	TGTGCCATCAGGACCCCGGGACAGGGATCTGTTGAGCAGTTCTTC
-	TRBV28	TRBJ1-1	TRBD1	CASSPRQGARTEAFF	TGTGCCAGCAGTCCGCGACAGGGGGCGAGGACTGAAGCTTTCTTT
-	TRBV4-1	TRBJ2-5	-	CASSRQKEQETQYF	TGCGCCAGCAGCCGACAGAAGGAACAAGAGACCCAGTACTTC
once	TRBV5-1	TRBJ1-4	-	CASSLQGEDEKLFF	TGCGCCAGCAGCTTACAGGGAGAAGATGAAAAACTGTTTTTT
-	TRBV5-1	TRBJ2-7	TRBD2	CASRYISGRSEQYF	TGCGCCAGCAGATATATTAGCGGGAGGAGCGAGCAGTACTTC
once	TRBV7-6	TRBJ1-4	TRBD1	CASSLGQGSEKLFF	TGTGCCAGCAGCTTGGGACAGGGGAGTGAAAAACTGTTTTTT
-	TRBV18	TRBJ2-7	TRBD1	CASSAGTGHIEQYF	TGTGCCAGCTCAGCCGGGACAGGGCACATCGAGCAGTACTTC
-	TRBV5-4	TRBJ2-2	TRBD1	CASSPGQGFTGELFF	TGTGCCAGCAGCCCGGGACAGGGTTTTACCGGGGAGCTGTTTTTT
once	TRBV9	TRBJ2-7	TRBD1	CASSVAARGSEQYF	TGTGCCAGCAGCGTAGCGGCCAGGGGGAGCGAGCAGTACTTC
-	TRBV9	TRBJ2-5	-	CASSSQGGRAGETQYF	TGTGCCAGCAGCTCTCAAGGGGGACGGGCCGGGGAGACCCAGTACTTC
-	TRBV6-4	TRBJ1-2	TRBD1	CASRGPGGWRNYGYTF	TGTGCCAGCAGAGGTCCAGGGGGATGGAGAAACTATGGCTACACCTTC
-	TRBV11-3	TRBJ2-7	TRBD1	CASSLGGQDLSYEQYF	TGTGCCAGCAGCTTAGGTGGACAGGACCTCTCCTACGAGCAGTACTTC
-	TRBV7-8	TRBJ2-2	-	CASRSGVASGELFF	TGTGCCAGCAGATCAGGGGTGGCGAGCGGGGAGCTGTTTTTT
-	TRBV2	TRBJ2-2	-	CASTFLGQGPGELFF	TGTGCCAGCACCTTCCTTGGGCAGGGGCCCGGGGAGCTGTTTTTT
-	TRBV12-5	TRBJ2-5	TRBD1	CASGAGTGGETQYF	TGTGCTAGTGGAGCCGGGACAGGGGGAGAGACCCAGTACTTC
-	TRBV6-5	TRBJ1-5	TRBD1	CASRPGTVNQPQHF	TGTGCCAGCAGGCCCGGGACAGTCAATCAGCCCCAGCATTTT
-	TRBV7-9	TRBJ2-3	-	CASSPPVHTDTQYF	TGTGCCAGCAGCCCCCCGGTTCACACAGATACGCAGTATTTT
-	TRBV28	TRBJ1-4	TRBD1	CASSPPGQTNEKLFF	TGTGCCAGCAGTCCCCCGGGACAGACTAATGAAAAACTGTTTTTT